The 20 T cell receptor beta chains reported below all come from one sample, sequenced in a study of T cells in Graves' hyperthyroidism and ophthalmopathy (dated by TCRdb to about 2019). Libraries came from multiplex PCR. Data came from an Illumina HiSeq 2000. The TCR beta CDR3 regions were amplified from RNA transcripts. The first round of RT-PCR for the TCR CDR3 was performed with the HTBI primer set and the Qiagen OneStep RT-PCR kit. TCRdb reran the public reads through fastp at Q25 and MiXCR, keeping productive beta chains. Each CDR3 protein gets just one entry, which takes the most common genes and DNA from the rows behind it. The sample includes 600,000 to 650,000 distinct CDR3 sequences, with about 20% observed a single time. In total, the top ten clones hold roughly 30% of the sample. Sequenced material: blood. The receptors shown here come from a young man with Graves' ophthalmopathy.

A note on this clonotype: Germline is not matched at one junction end, which may reflect a read error. The chain has TRBV7-9 and TRBJ1-5; D may be TRBD1 (5 bases). CDR1 is SEHNR, CDR2 FQNEAQ, per germline (reference sequence). The CDR3 is 13 amino acids. For the CDR3, the DNA is TGTGCCAGCGGCTTAGCGGGGGGGCAGCCCCAGCATTTT. It encodes CASGLAGGQPQHF.

The gene calls are TRBV5-4 and TRBJ2-7, with 10 bases matching TRBD1. In germline, CDR1 is SGHNT, CDR2 YYREEE (reference sequence). V was clipped by 0 bases and J by 7 bases; unmatched bases: 10. CDR3 length: 16 amino acids. The CDR3 bases are TGTGCCAGCAGCTTGGCCTTCGACAGGGGGCAGGTGGAGCAGTACTTC. Translation: CASSLAFDRGQVEQYF.

This clonotype came up many times. This rearrangement joins TRBV3-1 to TRBJ2-5; 12 positions agree with TRBD2. The V segment lost 4 bases and the J segment 3 bases; nucleotides outside the gene matches: 6. Germline assignment: CDR1 LGHDT and CDR2 YNNKEL (reference sequence). There are 16 residues in the CDR3. The CDR3 nucleotides read TGTGCCAGCAGCCTGACTAGCGGGAGTTTCAAAGAGACCCAGTACTTC. It codes for CASSLTSGSFKETQYF.

This clonotype was seen at least ten times. This rearrangement joins TRBV7-8 to TRBJ2-7; tentative D call: TRBD1 (6 bases). Trimming removed 5 bases from V and 3 bases from J, with 20 bases in between. This CDR3 has 16 amino acids. The V gene's germline CDR1 is SGHVS and CDR2 FQNEAQ. The CDR3 sequence: CASSQVPGKGGYEQYF. CDR3 nucleotides: TGTGCCAGCAGCCAGGTACCCGGGAAAGGGGGCTACGAGCAGTACTTC.

This clonotype was recorded many times. J is TRBJ2-3 and V is TRBV18; 8 nucleotides line up with TRBD1. Looked up from germline, CDR1 is KGHSH and CDR2 is LQKENI. The CDR3 is made up of 15 amino acids. V was pared by 3 bases and J by 3 bases, with 5 bases of the junction left unmatched. The CDR3 region is CASSPRTGKTDTQYF. In DNA form, the CDR3 reads TGTGCCAGCTCACCCAGGACAGGGAAAACAGATACGCAGTATTTT.

With respect to this clonotype: One end of the junction does not line up with germline, which may come from a read error. The gene calls are TRBV12-3 or TRBV12-4 and TRBJ1-1, with unresolved D. The CDR3 extends over 13 amino acids. CDR3 loop: CGSSFRGNTEAFF. The CDR3 DNA follows: TGTGGCAGCAGTTTTCGGGGGAACACTGAAGCTTTCTTT.

This clonotype was detected a few times. J is TRBJ2-3 and V is TRBV24-1; 7 bases are a match to TRBD1. The V gene end was trimmed by 7 bases and the J gene end by 0 bases; junction bases not matched to a gene: 6. Germline V CDR1 and CDR2: KGHDR, SFDVKD. The CDR3 sequence is 15 residues long. DNA for the CDR3: TGTGCCACCAGCTTCCCGGGACAGAGCACAGATACGCAGTATTTT. Amino acid sequence: CATSFPGQSTDTQYF.

The chain joins TRBV12-3 or TRBV12-4 to TRBJ2-5; 9 positions match TRBD1. This CDR3 contains 14 residues. Losses at the gene ends were 5 bases for V and 12 bases for J; bases not matched to a gene: 13. CDR3 loop: CASSPRRPGQGEYF. The CDR3 nucleotides read TGTGCCAGCAGTCCCCGAAGACCGGGACAGGGCGAGTACTTC.

This clonotype was found a few times. The chain is built from TRBV15 and TRBJ2-2, with TRBD2 as a possible D gene (5 bases). The ends were cut back, 0 bases at V and 7 bases at J, with 12 bases in the middle. The CDR3 runs 15 residues. Germline-derived CDR1 and CDR2 are LNHNV and YYDKDF (reference sequence). CDR3 loop: CATSREGGLGGELFF. CDR3 DNA sequence: TGTGCCACCAGCAGAGAGGGCGGGTTAGGCGGGGAGCTGTTTTTT.

This clonotype appeared many times. The rearrangement joins TRBV5-1 to TRBJ2-1, with 7 bases fitting TRBD1. Looked up from germline, CDR1 is SGHRS and CDR2 is YFSETQ. Trimming removed 0 bases from V and 1 base from J; junction bases left unmatched: 7. The CDR3 has 17 residues. The DNA of the CDR3 is TGCGCCAGCAGCTTGGGACAGGGTCATAATTCCTACAATGAGCAGTTCTTC. This codes for CASSLGQGHNSYNEQFF.

The chain has TRBV27 and TRBJ2-2; TRBD1 is a possible D gene (6 bases). The CDR3 has 11 amino acids. The V gene's germline CDR1 is MNHEY and CDR2 SMNVEV (reference sequence). Trimming pared 8 bases from V and 8 bases from J, leaving 9 bases between. CDR3 nucleotide sequence: TGTGCCAGCCAGGGGAGAGGGGAGCTGTTTTTT. Translated, it gives CASQGRGELFF.

This clonotype was seen at least ten times. The chain has TRBV5-1 and TRBJ2-7, with 7 bases that match TRBD2. With V trimmed by 0 bases and J by 6 bases, 3 bases remained unmatched. Looked up from germline, CDR1 is SGHRS and CDR2 is YFSETQ. The CDR3 covers 13 residues. For the CDR3, the DNA is TGCGCCAGCAGCTTGGGCGGGAGTGGCGAGCAGTACTTC. As protein: CASSLGGSGEQYF.

The chain joins TRBV7-2 to TRBJ2-1; 10 nucleotides agree with TRBD2. V dropped 3 bases and J dropped 7; count of bases not matched to a gene: 9. The CDR3 is made up of 16 amino acids. In germline, CDR1 is SGHTA, CDR2 FQGNSA. The CDR3 loop reads CASSLPGLASRNEQFF. The CDR3, as DNA: TGTGCCAGCAGCTTGCCGGGACTAGCGAGTCGGAATGAGCAGTTCTTC.

This clonotype was seen a handful of times. The chain carries TRBV6-9 and TRBJ1-5; 9 bases are a match to TRBD1. The CDR3 consists of 15 residues. CDR1 is MNHGY and CDR2 is SVAAGI in the germline V gene. V lost 4 bases, J lost 6 bases, and 7 bases stayed unmatched. CDR3: CASSSSGTGRQPQHF. CDR3 coding DNA: TGTGCCAGCAGTTCCTCCGGGACAGGGCGTCAGCCCCAGCATTTT.

This clonotype was counted only a few times. The chain is built from TRBV4-1 and TRBJ2-7; 9 nucleotides match TRBD2. The CDR3 is made up of 15 amino acids. Unmatched junction bases numbered 9, after V lost 4 bases and J lost 5 bases. Germline loops: CDR1 MGHRA, CDR2 YSYEKL. CDR3 coding DNA: TGCGCCAGCAGCCGCCCTGCGGCGGGAGGGGACGAGCAGTACTTC. Translation: CASSRPAAGGDEQYF.

This clonotype was counted ten times or more. The rearrangement links TRBV7-9 to TRBJ2-7; 8 bases are a match to TRBD1. Germline V gene data show CDR1 as SEHNR and CDR2 as FQNEAQ (reference sequence). This CDR3 region has 13 residues. Losses at the gene ends were 10 bases for V and 2 bases for J; bases not matched to a gene: 7. The CDR3 nucleotides read TGTGCCACCGCTGGGACAGGCACCTACGAGCAGTACTTC. Amino acids: CATAGTGTYEQYF.

As to this clonotype: A much larger clone lies a single base off, so this may be a read error. This chain joins TRBV11-2 and TRBJ1-4, with D possibly being TRBD1 (5 bases). CDR1 is SGHAT and CDR2 is FQNNGV in the germline V gene. The CDR3 is made up of 16 amino acids. This CDR3 reads CASSLGSIQGGEKLSF. The CDR3 DNA reads as TGTGCCAGCAGCTTAGGTTCCATCCAGGGCGGAGAAAAACTGTCTTTT.

This clonotype appeared many times. CDR3 residues: CASSYSKGQGAWYGYTF. CDR3 DNA: TGTGCCAGCAGTTACTCAAAGGGACAGGGGGCATGGTATGGCTACACCTTC. The chain carries TRBV6-6 and TRBJ1-2, with 12 bases matching TRBD1. This CDR3 is built from 17 residues. Germline values: CDR1 MNHNY, CDR2 SVGAGI (reference sequence). The J segment lost 5 bases and the V segment lost 0 bases, leaving 7 bases of the junction unmatched.

This clonotype was counted ten times or more. The V gene is TRBV3-1, the J gene TRBJ1-1; D remains unclear. V lost 0 bases, J lost 9 bases, and 14 bases lay in between. The germline V gene encodes CDR1 LGHDT and CDR2 YNNKEL (reference sequence). The CDR3 runs 14 residues. This CDR3 is CASSQEWTAPKAFF. The CDR3 DNA sequence: TGTGCCAGCAGCCAAGAGTGGACGGCCCCCAAAGCTTTCTTT.

The table lists this clonotype with a count of one. In DNA form, the CDR3 reads TGTGCCAGCAGCCAGGGACTAGCGTTCCACGAGCAGTTCTTC. Amino acids: CASSQGLAFHEQFF. This rearrangement joins TRBV3-1 to TRBJ2-1; 10 nucleotides match TRBD2. From germline, CDR1 is LGHDT and CDR2 YNNKEL (reference sequence). The CDR3 consists of 14 residues. After removal of 3 bases from V and 10 bases from J, the junction contained 6 bases not matched to a gene.